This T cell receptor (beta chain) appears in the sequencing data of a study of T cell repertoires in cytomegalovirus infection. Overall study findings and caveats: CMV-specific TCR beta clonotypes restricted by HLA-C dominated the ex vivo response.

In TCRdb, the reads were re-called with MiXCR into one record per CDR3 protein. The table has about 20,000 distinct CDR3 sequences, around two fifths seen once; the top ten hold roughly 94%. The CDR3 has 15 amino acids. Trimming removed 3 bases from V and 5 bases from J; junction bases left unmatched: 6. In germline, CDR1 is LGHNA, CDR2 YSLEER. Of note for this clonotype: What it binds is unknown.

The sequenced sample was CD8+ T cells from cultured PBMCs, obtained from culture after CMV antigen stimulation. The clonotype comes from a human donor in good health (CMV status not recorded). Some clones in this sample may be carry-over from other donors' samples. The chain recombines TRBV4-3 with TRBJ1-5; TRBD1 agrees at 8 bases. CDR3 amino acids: CASSQTDRGDQPQHF. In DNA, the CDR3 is TGCGCCAGCAGCCAGACCGACAGGGGTGATCAGCCCCAGCATTTT.